This T cell receptor beta chain was recorded in a study of beta chain features in type 1 diabetes. Study findings and constraints: Insertions were fewer and deletions more numerous at VDJ junctions in type 1 diabetes patients. Shorter TCRB CDR3s, moderately but significantly so, were found in Type 1 diabetes patients in all four CD4+ subsets.

Donors underwent one heparinised blood draw, about 120 mL on average. It was via CD45RO/CCR7/CD25/CD127/CD95/CD27 that CD4+ naive, central memory, regulatory and stem cell-like memory cells were sorted. The whole isolated RNA underwent reverse transcription, so sequencing captured expressed TCRB transcripts. The data were produced by immunoSEQ multiplex PCR, yet TCRdb's version contains in-frame clones alone and is incomplete. The repertoire includes about 170,000 clones, around 7.8% of them detected once, and about 0.95% sits in the top ten. For this clone: Its cognate antigen is unknown.

The specimen sequenced was central memory CD4+ T cells from blood. This TCR was recovered from a woman aged 40 to 50 with type 1 diabetes.

CDR3 sequence: CASTRTGWNTEAFF. CDR3 DNA sequence: TGTGCCAGCACAAGAACAGGGTGGAACACTGAAGCTTTCTTT. The V call is TRBV9, the J call TRBJ1-1; D is perhaps TRBD1 (6 bases). This CDR3 is built from 14 residues. V was pared by 6 bases and J by 1 base, with 13 bases between. Germline V gene data show CDR1 as SGDLS and CDR2 as YYNGEE.